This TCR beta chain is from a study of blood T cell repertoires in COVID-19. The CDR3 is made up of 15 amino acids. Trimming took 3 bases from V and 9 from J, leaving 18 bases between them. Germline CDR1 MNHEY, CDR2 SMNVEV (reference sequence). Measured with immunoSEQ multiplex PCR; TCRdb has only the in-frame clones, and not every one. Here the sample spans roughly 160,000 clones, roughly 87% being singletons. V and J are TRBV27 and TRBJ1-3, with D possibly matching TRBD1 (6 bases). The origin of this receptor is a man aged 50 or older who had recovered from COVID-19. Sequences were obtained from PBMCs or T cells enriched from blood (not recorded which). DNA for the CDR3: TGTGCCAGCAGTTTTACAGGGAAGGCATTGGGCACCATATATTTT. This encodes CASSFTGKALGTIYF.